This entry concerns a single T cell receptor beta chain. The V and J ends lost 2 bases and 1 base respectively, with 20 bases between them. The germline V gene encodes CDR1 SGHRS and CDR2 YFSETQ. The CDR3 loop spans 18 amino acids. The data were produced by immunoSEQ multiplex PCR, yet TCRdb's version contains in-frame clones alone and is incomplete. The sample yields about 170,000 clones, about 85% seen once. The record originates from a study of blood T cell repertoires in COVID-19. Overall study context: Specimens from acute and convalescent COVID-19 originated in the United States, Italy and Spain. T cells, B-cell-depleted T cells, or PBMCs supplied cDNA or gDNA.

V usage is TRBV5-1 and J usage is TRBJ2-3, with D maybe TRBD2 (7 bases). Sequenced material: peripheral blood. The receptor comes from a man between 60 and 70 years old who had recovered from COVID-19. DNA for the CDR3: TGCGCCAGCAGCTTACGTGCGGGGGCCAGACTCCGCACAGATACGCAGTATTTT. Translated, it gives CASSLRAGARLRTDTQYF. The full variable domain, completed using reference TRBV5-1 and TRBJ2-3, is KAGVTQTPRYLIKTRGQQVTLSCSPISGHRSVSWYQQTPGQGLQFLFEYFSETQRNKGNFPGRFSGRQFSNSRSEMNVSTLELGDSALYLCASSLRAGARLRTDTQYFGPGTRLTVL.